These T cell receptor beta chains were read from a single sample in a study of blood T cells in healthy people across ages. TCRdb passed the 5' RACE reads through MiXCR, listing each CDR3 protein once. Altogether over 600,000 distinct CDR3 sequences are present, around 41% being singletons, with the ten largest covering 25% to 35%. The sequencing input was blood. Receptor source: a man older than 75 in good health. Each CDR3 is given with its conserved first and last residue. The order of the fields is clone size, V gene, D gene, CDR3 length, J gene, CDR3 protein, CDR3 DNA. The D gene is left open where the match is weak. Rows may omit the clone size; those that give it use once, few, many or a size class.

abundance: many; v_gene: TRBV15; d_gene: NA; len: 13; j_gene: TRBJ1-2; CDR3aa: CATSRDRAWGYTF; CDR3nt: TGTGCCACCAGCAGAGACAGGGCGTGGGGCTACACCTTC
abundance: few; v_gene: TRBV7-2; d_gene: TRBD1; len: 13; j_gene: TRBJ2-7; CDR3aa: CASSRPGQGEQYF; CDR3nt: TGTGCCAGCAGCCGTCCAGGACAGGGCGAGCAGTACTTC
abundance: few; v_gene: TRBV7-3; d_gene: TRBD2; len: 16; j_gene: TRBJ2-1; CDR3aa: CASSSEAGVTYNEQFF; CDR3nt: TGTGCCAGCAGCTCAGAAGCGGGAGTGACCTACAATGAGCAGTTCTTC
abundance: NA; v_gene: TRBV6-2/TRBV6-3; d_gene: TRBD1; len: 15; j_gene: TRBJ2-5; CDR3aa: CASSLGQGARNEQYF; CDR3nt: TGTGCCAGCAGTTTAGGACAGGGGGCGAGGAATGAGCAGTACTTC
abundance: NA; v_gene: TRBV15; d_gene: NA; len: 16; j_gene: TRBJ2-5; CDR3aa: CATSSLVLGRTETQYF; CDR3nt: TGTGCCACCAGCTCACTTGTACTGGGCAGAACGGAGACCCAGTACTTC
abundance: many; v_gene: TRBV7-2; d_gene: TRBD2; len: 16; j_gene: TRBJ2-5; CDR3aa: CASSLNAGGGQETQYF; CDR3nt: TGTGCCAGCAGCTTAAACGCGGGGGGGGGACAAGAGACCCAGTACTTC
abundance: NA; v_gene: TRBV14; d_gene: NA; len: 16; j_gene: TRBJ2-2; CDR3aa: CASSRQGLTNTGELFF; CDR3nt: TGTGCCAGCAGCCGGCAGGGGCTAACGAACACCGGGGAGCTGTTTTTT
abundance: few; v_gene: TRBV27; d_gene: TRBD2; len: 12; j_gene: TRBJ2-4; CDR3aa: CASRNRGEQQYF; CDR3nt: TGTGCCAGCCGTAACCGGGGGGAGCAGCAGTACTTC
abundance: NA; v_gene: TRBV2; d_gene: NA; len: 14; j_gene: TRBJ1-2; CDR3aa: CASSPITGIYGYTF; CDR3nt: TGTGCCAGCAGTCCCATCACAGGGATTTACGGCTACACCTTC
abundance: many; v_gene: TRBV5-1; d_gene: NA; len: 14; j_gene: TRBJ2-7; CDR3aa: CASSLVLASYEQYF; CDR3nt: TGCGCCAGCAGCCTGGTGCTAGCTTCCTACGAGCAGTACTTC
abundance: NA; v_gene: TRBV20-1; d_gene: NA; len: 16; j_gene: TRBJ1-3; CDR3aa: CSARDPGGSSGNTIYF; CDR3nt: TGCAGTGCTAGAGATCCCGGAGGGTCCTCTGGAAACACCATATATTTT
abundance: NA; v_gene: TRBV5-1; d_gene: NA; len: 14; j_gene: TRBJ2-2; CDR3aa: CASSLTSNTGELFF; CDR3nt: TGCGCCAGCAGCTTGACTTCGAACACCGGGGAGCTGTTTTTT
abundance: few; v_gene: TRBV12-3/TRBV12-4; d_gene: NA; len: 12; j_gene: TRBJ2-5; CDR3aa: CASGQSQETQYF; CDR3nt: TGTGCCAGCGGACAGTCTCAAGAGACCCAGTACTTC
abundance: NA; v_gene: TRBV4-3; d_gene: NA; len: 16; j_gene: TRBJ1-6; CDR3aa: CASSQWFFLRNSPLHF; CDR3nt: TGCGCCAGCAGCCAATGGTTCTTCCTAAGAAATTCACCCCTCCACTTT
abundance: few; v_gene: TRBV29-1; d_gene: NA; len: 12; j_gene: TRBJ2-7; CDR3aa: CSVENAGIEQYF; CDR3nt: TGCAGCGTTGAAAACGCGGGAATCGAGCAGTACTTC
abundance: NA; v_gene: TRBV4-3; d_gene: NA; len: 15; j_gene: TRBJ1-2; CDR3aa: CASSQDRATIDGYTF; CDR3nt: TGCGCCAGCAGCCAAGATCGGGCAACCATCGATGGCTACACCTTC
abundance: few; v_gene: TRBV7-2; d_gene: NA; len: 15; j_gene: TRBJ2-3; CDR3aa: CASRSPEGHTDTQYF; CDR3nt: TGTGCCAGCAGATCCCCGGAGGGGCACACGGATACGCAGTATTTT
abundance: NA; v_gene: TRBV11-2; d_gene: NA; len: 14; j_gene: TRBJ1-6; CDR3aa: CASSLDRSASPLHF; CDR3nt: TGTGCCAGCAGCTTAGATCGATCGGCTTCACCCCTCCACTTT
abundance: NA; v_gene: TRBV10-2; d_gene: NA; len: 14; j_gene: TRBJ2-1; CDR3aa: CASSESWAYNEQFF; CDR3nt: TGCGCCAGCAGTGAGTCGTGGGCCTACAATGAGCAGTTCTTC
abundance: NA; v_gene: TRBV7-8; d_gene: TRBD2; len: 15; j_gene: TRBJ2-1; CDR3aa: CASSLERESHNEQFF; CDR3nt: TGTGCCAGCAGCTTGGAGCGGGAGTCGCACAATGAGCAGTTCTTC
abundance: NA; v_gene: TRBV9; d_gene: TRBD2; len: 16; j_gene: TRBJ2-5; CDR3aa: CASSWGRGDEGETQYF; CDR3nt: TGTGCCAGCAGCTGGGGGAGGGGAGACGAGGGAGAGACCCAGTACTTC
abundance: NA; v_gene: TRBV30; d_gene: TRBD2; len: 12; j_gene: TRBJ2-4; CDR3aa: CAWSVGGTLQYF; CDR3nt: TGTGCCTGGAGTGTGGGGGGGACCCTTCAGTACTTC
abundance: NA; v_gene: TRBV25-1; d_gene: TRBD1; len: 16; j_gene: TRBJ1-2; CDR3aa: CASSDTGTDINYGYTF; CDR3nt: TGTGCCAGCAGTGACACCGGGACAGATATTAACTATGGCTACACCTTC
abundance: NA; v_gene: TRBV20-1; d_gene: TRBD1; len: 14; j_gene: TRBJ2-5; CDR3aa: CSAIVRGLGETQYF; CDR3nt: TGCAGTGCTATTGTCAGGGGGCTGGGGGAGACCCAGTACTTC
abundance: NA; v_gene: TRBV12-3/TRBV12-4; d_gene: NA; len: 15; j_gene: TRBJ1-4; CDR3aa: CASRKTGLGGEKLFF; CDR3nt: TGTGCCAGCAGAAAGACAGGACTGGGTGGTGAAAAACTGTTTTTT
abundance: few; v_gene: TRBV10-3; d_gene: NA; len: 15; j_gene: TRBJ2-7; CDR3aa: CAISSPAGPYNEQYF; CDR3nt: TGTGCCATCAGTAGCCCAGCGGGCCCTTACAATGAGCAGTACTTC
abundance: NA; v_gene: TRBV21-1; d_gene: NA; len: 18; j_gene: TRBJ2-6; CDR3aa: CASSKTRTGVSGANVLTF; CDR3nt: TGTGCCAGCAGCAAAACCCGGACAGGGGTCTCTGGGGCCAACGTCCTGACTTTC
abundance: few; v_gene: TRBV12-3/TRBV12-4; d_gene: TRBD1; len: 14; j_gene: TRBJ2-7; CDR3aa: CASNSDRAIYEQYF; CDR3nt: TGTGCCAGCAATTCCGACAGGGCTATCTACGAGCAGTACTTC
abundance: NA; v_gene: TRBV5-1; d_gene: TRBD1; len: 19; j_gene: TRBJ2-6; CDR3aa: CASSSSQGAGFSGANVLTF; CDR3nt: TGCGCCAGCAGCAGCTCACAGGGGGCAGGATTCTCTGGGGCCAACGTCCTGACTTTC
abundance: NA; v_gene: TRBV6-4; d_gene: NA; len: 13; j_gene: TRBJ1-6; CDR3aa: CASSLGLGSPLHF; CDR3nt: TGTGCCAGCAGCTTAGGTCTTGGTTCACCCCTCCACTTT
abundance: few; v_gene: TRBV20-1; d_gene: TRBD1; len: 14; j_gene: TRBJ2-1; CDR3aa: CSARFGTGVNEQFF; CDR3nt: TGCAGTGCTAGATTCGGGACAGGGGTCAATGAGCAGTTCTTC
abundance: NA; v_gene: TRBV27; d_gene: NA; len: 15; j_gene: TRBJ2-5; CDR3aa: CAGSGLGAGQETQYF; CDR3nt: TGTGCCGGCAGTGGGTTGGGGGCCGGGCAAGAGACCCAGTACTTC
abundance: NA; v_gene: TRBV10-1; d_gene: TRBD2; len: 15; j_gene: TRBJ2-1; CDR3aa: CASSGPGLAGNEQFF; CDR3nt: TGCGCCAGCAGTGGACCGGGACTAGCGGGGAATGAGCAGTTCTTC
abundance: NA; v_gene: TRBV7-2; d_gene: NA; len: 15; j_gene: TRBJ2-6; CDR3aa: CASSSTSLRANVLTF; CDR3nt: TGTGCCAGCAGCAGTACTAGTCTAAGGGCCAACGTCCTGACTTTC
abundance: NA; v_gene: TRBV20-1; d_gene: TRBD1; len: 13; j_gene: TRBJ1-1; CDR3aa: CSAKTGVNTEAFF; CDR3nt: TGCAGTGCTAAAACAGGGGTGAACACTGAAGCTTTCTTT
abundance: many; v_gene: TRBV12-3/TRBV12-4; d_gene: TRBD1; len: 14; j_gene: TRBJ2-5; CDR3aa: CASNHGQGGETQYF; CDR3nt: TGTGCCAGCAACCACGGACAGGGGGGAGAGACCCAGTACTTC
abundance: NA; v_gene: TRBV5-1; d_gene: NA; len: 14; j_gene: TRBJ2-2; CDR3aa: CASKVLTNTGELFF; CDR3nt: TGCGCCAGCAAAGTGCTTACTAACACCGGGGAGCTGTTTTTT
abundance: NA; v_gene: TRBV20-1; d_gene: TRBD1; len: 14; j_gene: TRBJ1-1; CDR3aa: CSAISTGGKGEAFF; CDR3nt: TGCAGTGCTATATCGACAGGGGGAAAGGGTGAAGCTTTCTTT
abundance: NA; v_gene: TRBV4-2; d_gene: TRBD2; len: 17; j_gene: TRBJ2-7; CDR3aa: CASSQDPASGRAYEQYF; CDR3nt: TGTGCCAGCAGCCAAGATCCCGCTAGCGGGAGGGCCTACGAGCAGTACTTC
abundance: NA; v_gene: TRBV20-1; d_gene: TRBD2; len: 16; j_gene: TRBJ2-1; CDR3aa: CSARVGGSGGYNEQFF; CDR3nt: TGCAGTGCTAGAGTTGGGGGTAGCGGGGGATACAATGAGCAGTTCTTC
abundance: NA; v_gene: TRBV15; d_gene: NA; len: 14; j_gene: TRBJ2-5; CDR3aa: CATSKPLGVGTQYF; CDR3nt: TGTGCCACCAGCAAGCCCCTAGGGGTCGGGACCCAGTACTTC
abundance: few; v_gene: TRBV7-9; d_gene: NA; len: 12; j_gene: TRBJ2-7; CDR3aa: CATGQLSYEQYF; CDR3nt: TGTGCCACCGGACAGCTGTCCTACGAGCAGTACTTC
abundance: few; v_gene: TRBV7-9; d_gene: NA; len: 15; j_gene: TRBJ1-2; CDR3aa: CASSPGQGEWYGYTF; CDR3nt: TGTGCCAGCAGCCCCGGTCAGGGCGAATGGTATGGCTACACCTTC
abundance: many; v_gene: TRBV7-8; d_gene: NA; len: 13; j_gene: TRBJ2-3; CDR3aa: CASNPSREDTQYF; CDR3nt: TGTGCCAGCAATCCTAGCCGTGAAGATACGCAGTATTTT
abundance: NA; v_gene: TRBV5-4; d_gene: NA; len: 14; j_gene: TRBJ2-1; CDR3aa: CASSPADGNNEQFF; CDR3nt: TGTGCCAGCAGCCCCGCGGACGGAAACAATGAGCAGTTCTTC
abundance: few; v_gene: TRBV28; d_gene: NA; len: 16; j_gene: TRBJ2-3; CDR3aa: CASSSSGTQGTDTQYF; CDR3nt: TGTGCCAGCAGTTCTTCCGGGACTCAGGGGACAGATACGCAGTATTTT
abundance: NA; v_gene: TRBV6-2/TRBV6-3; d_gene: NA; len: 14; j_gene: TRBJ2-7; CDR3aa: CASTDWAQSYEQYF; CDR3nt: TGTGCCAGCACCGACTGGGCCCAGAGCTACGAGCAGTACTTC
abundance: NA; v_gene: TRBV24-1; d_gene: TRBD2; len: 14; j_gene: TRBJ2-5; CDR3aa: CATSEAGGRNEQYF; CDR3nt: TGTGCCACCAGTGAGGCGGGAGGAAGGAATGAGCAGTACTTC
abundance: NA; v_gene: TRBV20-1; d_gene: NA; len: 20; j_gene: TRBJ1-5; CDR3aa: CSARDLARTTEYSSNQPQHF; CDR3nt: TGCAGTGCTAGAGATCTCGCTCGGACAACGGAATATTCTAGCAATCAGCCCCAGCATTTT